This entry lists 6 T cell receptor beta chains sequenced from one sample in a study of graft-versus-host responses after intestinal transplantation. These TCRs are of unknown antigen specificity. Here immunoSEQ multiplex PCR was the method, and the copy in TCRdb shows in-frame clones only, minus some. The sample includes tens of thousands of clones, roughly 87% seen only once; the top ten take about 8%. Sample: unstimulated CD8+ T cells sorted from spleen or lymph node cells, taken before transplant. The receptors derive from a human donor who was the organ donor for an intestinal transplant.

This chain joins TRBV5-4 and TRBJ2-5; D gene unclear. The J call may be in error: the DNA end matches TRBJ2-7 better. CDR1 SGHNT and CDR2 YYREEE come from the germline V gene (reference sequence). The CDR3 has 12 amino acids. The CDR3 spells CASSYGSYEQYF. The CDR3 bases are TGTGCCAGCAGCTACGGTTCCTACGAGCAGTACTTC.

This chain uses TRBV29-1 with TRBJ2-3, with no clear D. Germline-derived CDR1 and CDR2 are SQVTM and ANQGSEA. CDR3 size: 14 residues. V lost 4 bases to trimming and J lost 1 base, with 12 bases between them. The CDR3, as DNA: TGCAGCGTTGCTAGTTTTAGGGGCACAGATACGCAGTATTTT. Protein: CSVASFRGTDTQYF.

The chain employs TRBV2 and TRBJ1-2; no clear D gene. Trimming left V 4 bases short and J 1 base short, with 7 bases between. Germline-derived CDR1 and CDR2 are SNHLY and FYNNEI. The CDR3 sequence is 13 residues long. CDR3 DNA: TGTGCCAGCAGTGGAAACCATAACTATGGCTACACCTTC. Residues: CASSGNHNYGYTF.

The J gene is TRBJ1-2, the V gene TRBV15, with D possibly TRBD1 on 5 matching bases. V was clipped by 0 bases and J by 4 bases, with 15 bases between them. The V gene's germline CDR1 is LNHNV and CDR2 YYDKDF (reference sequence). The CDR3 contains 16 residues. The CDR3 nucleotides read TGTGCCACCAGCAGAGATAGACTCGACAGCTTCTATGGCTACACCTTC. It specifies CATSRDRLDSFYGYTF.

The chain is built from TRBV2 and TRBJ1-2; 8 positions agree with TRBD1. The CDR3 covers 12 residues. Germline V gene sequence: CDR1 SNHLY, CDR2 FYNNEI. The CDR3, as DNA: TGTGTCGTACTCAGGGGGCTCTATGGCTACACCTTC. Protein sequence: CVVLRGLYGYTF.

This clone turned up a few times. The chain is built from TRBV6-5 and TRBJ1-1; D is unresolved. Trimming removed 2 bases at V and 1 base at J, with 8 bases between. The CDR3 covers 14 residues. Germline CDR1 reads MNHEY; CDR2 reads SVGAGI. The CDR3 nucleotides read TGTGCCAGCAGTTACAATCCGGGGAACACTGAAGCTTTCTTT. This encodes CASSYNPGNTEAFF.